This T cell receptor beta chain is drawn from a study of early T cells in non-severe SARS-CoV-2 infection. Study details: Sequencing was performed on bulk RNA from unsorted whole blood, leaving chains unpaired. General study findings and limits: The VDJdb matching leaned toward anti-spike CD8 responses and overlooked private and CD4 specificities.

This clonotype was detected a few times. Its antigen is currently unknown. Germline and junction disagree at one end, which may indicate a read error. The length of the CDR3 is 15 residues. CDR1 is MNHEY, CDR2 SMNVEV, per germline (reference sequence). The TCR library protocol was used to attach unique molecular identifiers. These identifiers were attached to individual cDNA molecules. One entry per CDR3 protein results from TCRdb running MiXCR on the 5' RACE reads. The sample comprises approximately 20,000 distinct CDR3 sequences, around 5.9% of which are singletons, and 6.3% rests with the top ten. Input material: whole blood. The receptor comes from an adult who was a healthcare worker with PCR-confirmed SARS-CoV-2 infection or an uninfected control (not recorded which). V usage is TRBV27 and J usage is TRBJ1-6; a possible D gene is TRBD1 (5 bases). For the CDR3, the DNA is TGTGCCAGCAGTTTGCAGGGATCCTATAATTCACTCCTCCACTTT. Translation gives CASSLQGSYNSLLHF.